This TCR beta chain appears in the sequencing data of a study of early T cells in non-severe SARS-CoV-2 infection. Tagging with unique molecular identifiers was applied to individual cDNA molecules. TCRdb fed the 5' RACE reads into MiXCR, producing one record per CDR3 protein. The table records some 70,000 distinct CDR3 sequences, 10% to 15% of them present only once. This CDR3 comprises 15 residues. Germline CDR1 reads SQVTM; CDR2 reads ANQGSEA. The V end lost 1 base, the J end lost 5 bases, and 17 bases lay between the germline ends. The sequence derives from an adult who was a healthcare worker with PCR-confirmed SARS-CoV-2 infection or an uninfected control (not recorded which). The rearrangement joins TRBV29-1 to TRBJ2-5; D is undetermined. Sequencing was performed on whole blood. As DNA, the CDR3 is TGCAGCGTTGAAGGCTTATATCCGGTGGGGGAGACCCAGTACTTC. Its translation: CSVEGLYPVGETQYF.